These 22 T cell receptor beta chains share one sample of origin, sequenced in a study of technical replicates of blood from a handful of donors. Method: immunoSEQ multiplex PCR; TCRdb's copy keeps in-frame clones and lacks some. The sample holds approximately 70,000 clones, roughly 92% seen once. The material sequenced was T cells isolated from PBMCs. Source of these receptors: a human donor in good health.

This clone was seen a handful of times. The chain recombines TRBV7-3 with TRBJ1-5; D is undetermined. Germline V gene lookup returns CDR1 SGHTA and CDR2 FQGTGA. V lost 3 bases and J 6 bases, leaving 9 bases between the germline ends. The CDR3 spans 13 residues. The CDR3 coding sequence is TGTGCCAGCAGCTTCGGGGAATCTCAGCCCCAGCATTTT. Encoded protein: CASSFGESQPQHF.

The chain recombines TRBV6-1 with TRBJ1-5; 7 bases are shared with TRBD1. CDR3 length equals 14 residues. The V gene's germline CDR1 is MNHNS and CDR2 SASEGT. With V trimmed by 7 bases and J by 2 bases, 5 bases remained unmatched. The CDR3, as DNA: TGTGCCAGCACTCGAACAGGGGGCAATCAGCCCCAGCATTTT. Protein sequence: CASTRTGGNQPQHF.

This chain uses TRBV5-1 with TRBJ2-1, with TRBD2 matching over 8 bases. V gave up 0 bases and J gave up 6 bases; unmatched junction bases: 5. This CDR3 has 15 residues. CDR1 SGHRS and CDR2 YFSETQ come from the germline V gene. This chain's CDR3 is CASSLAGGPGNEQFF. The CDR3 DNA reads as TGCGCCAGCAGCTTGGCGGGAGGGCCCGGCAATGAGCAGTTCTTC.

This clone was seen a single time. The chain recombines TRBV30 with TRBJ1-3; TRBD1 matches at 8 bases. In germline, CDR1 is GTSNPN, CDR2 SVGIG (reference sequence). This CDR3 comprises 18 residues. The ends lost 1 base at V and 0 bases at J; junction bases unmatched: 11. DNA of the CDR3: TGTGCCTGGAGTGGTCCCCCCACAGGGGGTAACTCTGGAAACACCATATATTTT. This translates into CAWSGPPTGGNSGNTIYF.

CDR3 DNA sequence: TGTGCCTGGAGACCCTTGAGAGATAACTATGGCTACACCTTC. Its protein product is CAWRPLRDNYGYTF. The rearrangement joins TRBV30 to TRBJ1-2; D is ambiguous. Germline CDR1 and CDR2: GTSNPN and SVGIG (reference sequence). CDR3 length: 14 residues. Trimming left V 3 bases short and J 1 base short, with 12 bases between.

This clone appeared a few times. J is TRBJ1-2 and V is TRBV9; 8 bases align to TRBD1. This CDR3 comprises 15 residues. Germline V CDR1 and CDR2: SGDLS, YYNGEE. Trimming took 3 bases from V and 3 from J; bases not matched to a gene: 7. CDR3 region: CASSGLTGEHYGYTF. CDR3 in DNA: TGTGCCAGCAGCGGGTTGACAGGGGAACACTATGGCTACACCTTC.

CDR3 coding DNA: TGTGCCAGCAGTGAAGTATTACAGGTCTGGACCTATGGCTACACCTTC. It yields the protein CASSEVLQVWTYGYTF. The genes are TRBV6-1 and TRBJ1-2, with D tentatively TRBD1 (5 bases). Germline V CDR1 and CDR2: MNHNS, SASEGT. This CDR3 contains 16 residues. With 1 base removed from V and 4 bases from J, the gap between germline ends came to 16 bases.

The V and J genes are TRBV4-1 and TRBJ2-7; 7 bases are a match to TRBD1. The CDR3 consists of 16 residues. Trimming removed 3 bases from V and 5 bases from J; junction bases left unmatched: 13. The germline V gene encodes CDR1 MGHRA and CDR2 YSYEKL. The CDR3 reads CASSQRMGDSMHEQYF. CDR3 DNA sequence: TGCGCCAGCAGCCAGAGAATGGGGGACAGTATGCACGAGCAGTACTTC.

This rearrangement joins TRBV6-1 to TRBJ2-6; perhaps TRBD1 as D (5 bases). CDR3 size: 18 residues. V lost 0 bases to trimming and J lost 2 bases, with 14 bases between them. Germline V gene lookup returns CDR1 MNHNS and CDR2 SASEGT. The CDR3 loop is CASSEALGLGPGANVLTF. The CDR3 DNA reads as TGTGCCAGCAGTGAAGCCCTGGGGCTCGGCCCTGGGGCCAACGTCCTGACTTTC.

This clone is a singleton in its sample. The rearrangement joins TRBV7-9 to TRBJ1-1, with D unresolved. CDR3 length equals 14 residues. Per germline, CDR1 SEHNR and CDR2 FQNEAQ (reference sequence). Trimming left V 2 bases short and J 3 bases short, with 10 bases between. Written as DNA, the CDR3 is TGTGCCAGCAGCTTATTTGCGGTTGACACTGAAGCTTTCTTT. Translating gives CASSLFAVDTEAFF.

This rearrangement joins TRBV5-4 to TRBJ2-3; TRBD2 matches at 8 bases. V shed 0 bases, J shed 5 bases, and the junction held 5 bases outside the gene matches. Looked up from germline, CDR1 is SGHNT and CDR2 is YYREEE (reference sequence). The CDR3 covers 15 residues. The DNA of the CDR3 is TGTGCCAGCAGCTTGGCGGGAGGGGGTCGAGATACGCAGTATTTT. Translating gives CASSLAGGGRDTQYF.

The chain recombines TRBV19 with TRBJ2-5, with no clear D. CDR1 LNHDA and CDR2 SQIVND come from the germline V gene (reference sequence). The CDR3 consists of 14 residues. Trimming cost V 0 bases and J 4 bases, with 9 bases left between them. CDR3 bases: TGTGCCAGTAGTATAGATTTCAGTCGAGAGACCCAGTACTTC. Protein sequence: CASSIDFSRETQYF.

The chain combines TRBV4-2 with TRBJ2-1; 13 bases are shared with TRBD2. The V gene's germline CDR1 is LGHNA and CDR2 YNFKEQ. V lost 5 bases to trimming and J lost 0 bases; unmatched junction nucleotides: 7. The CDR3 extends over 18 amino acids. CDR3 loop: CASSKQLAGGSSYNEQFF. The CDR3 DNA reads as TGTGCCAGCAGCAAGCAACTAGCGGGAGGGAGCTCCTACAATGAGCAGTTCTTC.

The chain joins TRBV14 to TRBJ1-2, with 8 bases lining up with TRBD1. This CDR3 is 16 amino acids long. The V segment lost 3 bases and the J segment 5 bases; nucleotides outside the gene matches: 11. Germline CDR1 and CDR2: SGHDN and FVKESK. DNA for the CDR3: TGTGCCAGCAGCCAGGGACAGGTTTCTCTTTATTATGGCTACACCTTC. As protein: CASSQGQVSLYYGYTF.

V and J are TRBV5-1 and TRBJ2-2; D may be TRBD1 (6 bases). Germline lookup yields CDR1 SGHRS and CDR2 YFSETQ. This CDR3 is 16 amino acids long. V lost 0 bases, J lost 5 bases, and 14 bases lay in between. CDR3 nucleotides: TGCGCCAGCAGCTTGGAGGACAGAGCCTTTACCGGGGAGCTGTTTTTT. This gives the protein CASSLEDRAFTGELFF. The variable domain in full, with the rest retrieved from reference TRBV5-1 and TRBJ2-2, is KAGVTQTPRYLIKTRGQQVTLSCSPISGHRSVSWYQQTPGQGLQFLFEYFSETQRNKGNFPGRFSGRQFSNSRSEMNVSTLELGDSALYLCASSLEDRAFTGELFFGEGSRLTVL.

This chain links TRBV10-2 with TRBJ1-5, with D perhaps matching TRBD1 (6 bases). This CDR3 is 14 amino acids long. V lost 7 bases, J lost 0 bases, and 10 bases lay in between. Germline lookup yields CDR1 WSHSY and CDR2 SAAADI. CDR3 protein: CASNTGSSNQPQHF. The CDR3 DNA follows: TGCGCCAGCAACACAGGGAGTAGCAATCAGCCCCAGCATTTT.

The J gene is TRBJ2-7, the V gene TRBV11-3; D gene unclear. V lost 4 bases, J lost 3 bases, and 7 bases lay in between. Germline assignment: CDR1 SGHNT and CDR2 YENEEA. The CDR3 has 12 amino acids. The CDR3 protein is CASSSPGYEQYF. As DNA, the CDR3 is TGTGCCAGCAGCTCTCCGGGCTACGAGCAGTACTTC.

The chain has TRBV18 and TRBJ1-3; weak D call: TRBD1 (5 bases). The germline V gene has CDR1 KGHSH and CDR2 LQKENI. V was pared by 3 bases and J by 4 bases, with 10 bases between. The length of the CDR3 is 14 residues. The CDR3 nucleotides read TGTGCCAGCTCACCTTACGACAGAGGAAACACCATATATTTT. Protein product: CASSPYDRGNTIYF.

The V call is TRBV6-1, the J call TRBJ2-7, with 7 positions matching TRBD1. Per the germline V gene, CDR1 is MNHNS and CDR2 is SASEGT. V trimming: 2 bases; J trimming: 2 bases; junction bases outside the gene matches: 3. CDR3 size: 14 residues. CDR3 in amino acids: CASSESGTAYEQYF. The CDR3 DNA reads TGTGCCAGCAGTGAATCCGGGACAGCCTACGAGCAGTACTTC.

V usage is TRBV10-3 and J usage is TRBJ2-5, with 8 bases fitting TRBD1. Germline V gene sequence: CDR1 ENHRY, CDR2 SYGVKD. The CDR3 has 18 residues. J was trimmed by 0 bases and V by 0 bases; bases with no gene match: 9. CDR3 in DNA: TGTGCCATCAGTGAGTCGCAAGTGACAGGGGCCTACCAAGAGACCCAGTACTTC. Translated, it gives CAISESQVTGAYQETQYF.

The J gene is TRBJ2-1, the V gene TRBV30; D gene ambiguous. Between the trimmed V and J ends, which lost 0 bases and 8 bases, there was a span of 11 bases. This CDR3 spans 13 amino acids. The germline CDR1 and CDR2 sequences are GTSNPN and SVGIG (reference sequence). CDR3 in DNA: TGTGCCTGGAGTGTTGGTAGCCCCCATGAGCAGTTCTTC. Residues: CAWSVGSPHEQFF.

The chain has TRBV28 and TRBJ2-5; 9 nucleotides align to TRBD2. The V gene's germline CDR1 is MDHEN and CDR2 SYDVKM. This CDR3 spans 14 amino acids. J was trimmed by 1 base and V by 8 bases; bases with no gene match: 5. The CDR3 DNA reads TGTGCCAGCTGGCCAGCGGGAGGCCAAGAGACCCAGTACTTC. Translation: CASWPAGGQETQYF.